Below, 6 T cell receptor beta chains from the same sample are listed, as sequenced in a study of shared clonotypes between healthy human individuals. The data were produced by immunoSEQ multiplex PCR, yet TCRdb's version contains in-frame clones alone and is incomplete. The sample carries approximately 440,000 clones, approximately 80% recorded once. The specimen was PBMCs. The receptors come from a woman aged 35 to 49 in good health. Some clones in this sample may be carry-over from other donors' samples.

The chain is built from TRBV6-5 and TRBJ2-7; 7 nucleotides match TRBD2. Germline CDR1 is MNHEY and CDR2 is SVGAGI. The CDR3 has 13 amino acids. With V trimmed by 4 bases and J by 9 bases, 9 bases remained unmatched. The CDR3, as DNA: TGTGCCAGCAGTTCCGTCCCGGCGGGGGTGCAGTACTTC. This codes for CASSSVPAGVQYF.

The V gene is TRBV5-1, the J gene TRBJ2-3, with D perhaps matching TRBD1 (5 bases). V was cut by 1 base and J by 6 bases, with 18 bases left in between. Germline V CDR1 and CDR2: SGHRS, YFSETQ. The CDR3 is 16 amino acids. As DNA, the CDR3 is TGCGCCAGCAGCTTGAACACAGGACCGACAAAGGATACGCAGTATTTT. Amino acids: CASSLNTGPTKDTQYF.

The chain joins TRBV4-3 to TRBJ1-2; 8 nucleotides agree with TRBD1. Trimming removed 0 bases from V and 4 bases from J; junction bases left unmatched: 7. Germline V CDR1 and CDR2: LGHNA, YSLEER. The CDR3 extends over 16 amino acids. The CDR3 nucleotides are TGCGCCAGCAGCCAAGACCCTGGACAGGGATCCTATGGCTACACCTTC. This translates into CASSQDPGQGSYGYTF.

J is TRBJ2-6 and V is TRBV19; D possibly corresponds to TRBD1 (6 bases). This CDR3 is 15 amino acids long. Germline CDR1 and CDR2: LNHDA and SQIVND (reference sequence). V lost 2 bases to trimming and J lost 2 bases, with 7 bases between them. DNA for the CDR3: TGTGCCAGTAGTATATCAGGGGCTGGGGCCAACGTCCTGACTTTC. This translates into CASSISGAGANVLTF. The full variable domain, in which reference TRBV19 and TRBJ2-6 provide the parts outside the CDR3, is DGGITQSPKYLFRKEGQNVTLSCEQNLNHDAMYWYRQDPGQGLRLIYYSQIVNDFQKGDIAEGYSVSREKKESFPLTVTSAQKNPTAFYLCASSISGAGANVLTFGAGSRLTVL.

J is TRBJ2-3 and V is TRBV11-3, with 7 bases aligning to TRBD1. The CDR3 length is 13 residues. Germline loops: CDR1 SGHNT, CDR2 YENEEA. Unmatched junction bases numbered 5, after V lost 5 bases and J lost 6 bases. The CDR3 DNA reads TGTGCCAGCAGCACCAGGGGGATGGATACGCAGTATTTT. Translating gives CASSTRGMDTQYF. Looking up the rest from reference TRBV11-3 and TRBJ2-3 gives the full variable domain: EAGVVQSPRYKIIEKKQPVAFWCNPISGHNTLYWYLQNLGQGPELLIRYENEEAVDDSQLPKDRFSAERLKGVDSTLKIQPAELGDSAVYLCASSTRGMDTQYFGPGTRLTVL.

As concerns this clone: This is likely an artifact of a read error, given a far larger clone one base away. Other DNA sequences in this sample translate to the same CDR3. CDR3 DNA: TGTGCCAGCAGCTTAGAGGGGAACACTGAAGCTTTCTTT. The encoded protein is CASSLEGNTEAFF. This chain connects TRBV11-3 to TRBJ1-1; D remains unclear. Per germline, CDR1 SGHNT and CDR2 YENEEA. The length of the CDR3 is 13 residues. The V gene lost 0 bases and the J gene lost 1 base, with 3 bases spanning the gap.